The 28 T cell receptor beta chains presented below share a single source sample, sequenced in a study of a mutant IDH1 vaccine in newly diagnosed glioma. Clones were read by immunoSEQ multiplex PCR, and TCRdb kept only the in-frame ones, dropping some. The sample has around 27,000 clones, around 77% seen once. Antigen specificity for these receptors is unknown. The time point is: week 11, during vaccination. Each dose delivered 300 ug of mutant IDH1 20-mer peptide subcutaneously with imiquimod. The sequenced sample was PBMCs, obtained from a glioma patient whose treatment included an IDH1 peptide vaccine. These receptors all stem from a woman between 18 and 30 years old with glioma.

The rearrangement uses TRBV7-8 and TRBJ2-1; 11 bases map to TRBD1. The CDR3 is made up of 16 amino acids. In germline, CDR1 is SGHVS, CDR2 FQNEAQ. V lost 2 bases and J lost 7; bases outside the gene matches: 7. The CDR3 DNA reads TGTGCCAGCAGCTTACTTGGACAGGGGGCATTTAATGAGCAGTTCTTC. It is translated as CASSLLGQGAFNEQFF.

The rearrangement links TRBV4-3 to TRBJ2-1, with D maybe TRBD1 (5 bases). CDR1 and CDR2 (germline): LGHNA, YSLEER. V gave up 0 bases and J gave up 4 bases, with 10 bases separating them. The CDR3 spans 15 residues. The CDR3 sequence: CASSQEASGYNEQFF. The CDR3 DNA reads as TGCGCCAGCAGCCAAGAGGCTTCAGGGTACAATGAGCAGTTCTTC.

The chain is built from TRBV14 and TRBJ2-2; TRBD2 matches 16 bases. V trimming: 4 bases; J trimming: 0 bases; junction bases outside the gene matches: 2. The germline gives CDR1 SGHDN, CDR2 FVKESK. This CDR3 region has 18 residues. The CDR3 loop reads CASSPGTSGRANTGELFF. The CDR3 coding sequence is TGTGCCAGCAGCCCTGGGACTAGCGGGAGGGCGAACACCGGGGAGCTGTTTTTT.

This clone was recorded only once. The J gene is TRBJ2-7, the V gene TRBV5-6; D is possibly TRBD1 or TRBD2 (5 bases each). Germline V lookup: CDR1 SGHDT, CDR2 YYEEEE. The V gene lost 0 bases and the J gene lost 0 bases, with 13 bases spanning the gap. This CDR3 comprises 16 residues. CDR3 protein: CASSLVSGRSSYEQYF. DNA of the CDR3: TGTGCCAGCAGCTTGGTGTCGGGACGAAGCTCCTACGAGCAGTACTTC.

The rearrangement links TRBV6-5 to TRBJ1-2; no firm D call. Germline V gene data show CDR1 as MNHEY and CDR2 as SVGAGI. V was trimmed by 2 bases and J by 1 base, leaving 5 bases between them. The CDR3 runs 13 residues. DNA of the CDR3: TGTGCCAGCAGTTACGGGGATAACTATGGCTACACCTTC. It yields the protein CASSYGDNYGYTF.

The chain couples TRBV29-1 to TRBJ2-3; TRBD2 matches 11 bases. J was trimmed by 2 bases and V by 7 bases; bases with no gene match: 11. Per germline, CDR1 SQVTM and CDR2 ANQGSEA. The CDR3 is made up of 16 amino acids. The CDR3 coding sequence is TGCAGCGCCTATCTGTGGACTAGCGGGTACACAGATACGCAGTATTTT. The encoded protein is CSAYLWTSGYTDTQYF.

The V and J genes are TRBV27 and TRBJ2-3; TRBD2 matches at 12 bases. Per germline, CDR1 MNHEY and CDR2 SMNVEV (reference sequence). J lost 5 bases, V lost 6 bases, and 9 bases had no gene match. The CDR3 extends over 16 amino acids. CDR3 in DNA: TGTGCCAGCAGGACTAGCGGGAGTCGGGAGAGAGATACGCAGTATTTT. Translation: CASRTSGSRERDTQYF.

The rearrangement links TRBV6-6 to TRBJ1-2, with D perhaps TRBD1 (5 bases). The V and J ends lost 6 bases and 3 bases respectively, with 20 bases between them. This CDR3 contains 16 residues. Germline V lookup: CDR1 MNHNY, CDR2 SVGAGI (reference sequence). The CDR3 coding sequence is TGTGCCAGCAGACCCGAAGGGACCTTAGCGGACTATGGCTACACCTTC. It yields the protein CASRPEGTLADYGYTF.

The chain joins TRBV30 to TRBJ2-7; D not certain. Trimming removed 5 bases at V and 2 bases at J, with 10 bases between. CDR1 is GTSNPN and CDR2 is SVGIG in the germline V gene (reference sequence). The CDR3 totals 12 residues. The CDR3 region is CAWGRMAYEQYF. The CDR3 DNA reads as TGTGCCTGGGGGCGGATGGCCTACGAGCAGTACTTC.

This clone was detected only once. CDR3 coding DNA: TGTGCCAGCAGCCTACTGTCTGGCAGGGCGAGCACAGATACGCAGTATTTT. Its translation: CASSLLSGRASTDTQYF. The chain recombines TRBV7-8 with TRBJ2-3, with D possibly TRBD1 on 5 matching bases. The CDR3 totals 17 residues. With 5 bases removed from V and 0 bases from J, the gap between germline ends came to 18 bases. Per germline, CDR1 SGHVS and CDR2 FQNEAQ.

This clone came up once. The DNA of the CDR3 is TGTGCCAGCAGCTTGGCCCCCCGGAGCTCCTACAATGAGCAGTTCTTC. This encodes CASSLAPRSSYNEQFF. The chain combines TRBV5-4 with TRBJ2-1; no definite D call. The CDR3 is made up of 16 amino acids. Germline V gene sequence: CDR1 SGHNT, CDR2 YYREEE (reference sequence). The ends were cut back, 0 bases at V and 0 bases at J, with 10 bases in the middle. The full variable domain, with the rest looked up from reference TRBV5-4 and TRBJ2-1, is ETGVTQSPTHLIKTRGQQVTLRCSSQSGHNTVSWYQQALGQGPQFIFQYYREEENGRGNFPPRFSGLQFPNYSSELNVNALELDDSALYLCASSLAPRSSYNEQFFGPGTRLTVL.

The rearrangement links TRBV28 to TRBJ1-2; 9 nucleotides align to TRBD1. This CDR3 contains 14 residues. The V segment lost 7 bases and the J segment 5 bases; nucleotides outside the gene matches: 8. Germline CDR1 and CDR2: MDHEN and SYDVKM. CDR3 bases: TGTGCCAGCATATACAGGGGGCTAGGGTATGGCTACACCTTC. Its translation: CASIYRGLGYGYTF.

The rearrangement joins TRBV19 to TRBJ1-5, with 9 positions matching TRBD1. Germline CDR1 and CDR2: LNHDA and SQIVND (reference sequence). This CDR3 has 13 residues. V shed 7 bases and J 6 bases; nucleotides not matched to a gene: 4. Here the CDR3 DNA reads TGTGCCAGTAACCTACAGGGGGCTCAGCCCCAGCATTTT. Translated, it gives CASNLQGAQPQHF.

The rearrangement links TRBV4-3 to TRBJ1-2; no reliable D call. V shed 1 base and J shed 4 bases, with 19 bases lying between them. This CDR3 comprises 17 residues. CDR1 LGHNA and CDR2 YSLEER come from the germline V gene. The CDR3 nucleotides are TGCGCCAGCAGCCAAGCCCGGGCGGGGTTACAATCCTATGGCTACACCTTC. This encodes CASSQARAGLQSYGYTF.

The chain couples TRBV4-1 to TRBJ1-6; D is ambiguous. This CDR3 has 16 residues. V lost 0 bases and J lost 13, with 19 bases in between. Germline CDR1 MGHRA, CDR2 YSYEKL. This chain's CDR3 is CASSQDDFGRGRPLHF. CDR3 bases: TGCGCCAGCAGCCAAGATGATTTCGGGCGAGGCCGCCCCCTCCACTTT.

V and J are TRBV7-9 and TRBJ1-3; TRBD1 matches at 10 bases. Germline V gene data show CDR1 as SEHNR and CDR2 as FQNEAQ (reference sequence). This CDR3 has 16 amino acids. V shed 5 bases, J shed 2 bases, and the junction held 6 bases outside the gene matches. The CDR3 sequence is CASSEGQGSAGNTIYF. Here the CDR3 DNA reads TGTGCCAGCAGCGAGGGACAGGGGTCCGCTGGAAACACCATATATTTT.

The chain carries TRBV11-2 and TRBJ1-1; 9 bases fit TRBD1. The germline gives CDR1 SGHAT, CDR2 FQNNGV. This CDR3 contains 14 residues. With 6 bases clipped from V and 11 bases from J, the junction kept 13 bases outside the gene matches. In nucleotides, the CDR3 is TGTGCCAGCAGTCGTGCCGAACAGGGGGCTAGGGCTTTCTTT. Amino acids: CASSRAEQGARAFF.

In its sample, this clone was seen a few times. The gene calls are TRBV2 and TRBJ1-2; 7 bases are a match to TRBD1. CDR1 is SNHLY, CDR2 FYNNEI, per germline. J lost 1 base, V lost 10 bases, and 12 bases had no gene match. The CDR3 runs to 15 residues. For the CDR3, the DNA is TGTGCCACCATCTTGGGACAGCCCAATAACTATGGCTACACCTTC. Amino acids: CATILGQPNNYGYTF.

The V and J genes are TRBV20-1 and TRBJ1-2, with no clear D. The CDR3 is made up of 10 amino acids. The germline gives CDR1 DFQATT, CDR2 SNEGSKA (reference sequence). Deletions cut 7 bases from V and 3 bases from J, with 6 bases between. Here the CDR3 reads CSVEDYGYTF. CDR3 DNA: TGCAGTGTCGAGGACTATGGCTACACCTTC.

This clone was picked up one time. V is TRBV19 and J is TRBJ1-2; no reliable D call. V shed 1 base and J shed 4 bases, with 13 bases lying between them. The CDR3 covers 15 residues. Germline assignment: CDR1 LNHDA and CDR2 SQIVND (reference sequence). The CDR3 here is CASSIAFVGSYGYTF. CDR3 sequence (DNA): TGTGCCAGTAGTATAGCGTTCGTGGGATCCTATGGCTACACCTTC.

CDR3 amino acids: CASSLRQALNTEAFF. The CDR3 DNA reads TGTGCCAGCAGCCTGAGACAGGCGCTGAACACTGAAGCTTTCTTT. The chain uses TRBV2 and TRBJ1-1, with D maybe TRBD1 (6 bases). The germline CDR1 and CDR2 sequences are SNHLY and FYNNEI. CDR3 length equals 15 residues. V was trimmed by 6 bases and J by 0 bases, leaving 14 bases between them.

J is TRBJ2-1 and V is TRBV5-5, with D perhaps matching TRBD2 (6 bases). The CDR3 length is 17 residues. V dropped 3 bases and J dropped 2 bases, with 18 bases sitting between them. Per the germline V gene, CDR1 is SGHKS and CDR2 is YYEKEE (reference sequence). The CDR3 sequence is CASSYTQSGVTYNEQFF. In DNA form, the CDR3 reads TGTGCCAGCAGCTATACCCAGTCGGGGGTGACCTACAATGAGCAGTTCTTC.

The table lists this clone with a few counts. This rearrangement joins TRBV2 to TRBJ2-4; D may be TRBD1 (6 bases). This CDR3 spans 13 amino acids. Trimming cost V 4 bases and J 7 bases, with 11 bases left between them. The germline gives CDR1 SNHLY, CDR2 FYNNEI. The CDR3 DNA follows: TGTGCCAGCAGTGGTTTGGACAGTAACATTCAGTACTTC. Translating it yields CASSGLDSNIQYF.

This clone was recorded once. The chain carries TRBV27 and TRBJ1-2; D not certain. CDR1 and CDR2 (germline): MNHEY, SMNVEV (reference sequence). Trimming left V 0 bases short and J 8 bases short, with 13 bases between. This CDR3 has 14 residues. The CDR3 protein is CASSLSAILGGYTF. For the CDR3, the DNA is TGTGCCAGCAGTTTATCGGCAATCTTGGGCGGCTACACCTTC.

The CDR3 reads CASSQGTANEQFF. Written as DNA, the CDR3 is TGTGCCAGCAGCCAAGGGACCGCGAATGAGCAGTTCTTC. The chain joins TRBV14 to TRBJ2-1, with unresolved D. CDR1 and CDR2 (germline): SGHDN, FVKESK. The CDR3 runs 13 residues. V shed 1 base and J shed 7 bases, with 8 bases lying between them.

This clone was counted only a few times. The chain uses TRBV19 and TRBJ1-2; D is unresolved. This CDR3 is 12 amino acids long. Germline V gives CDR1 LNHDA, CDR2 SQIVND (reference sequence). V was trimmed by 7 bases and J by 2 bases, leaving 8 bases between them. The CDR3 reads CASKGGNYGYTF. Written as DNA, the CDR3 is TGTGCCAGTAAGGGAGGGAACTATGGCTACACCTTC.

The genes are TRBV5-1 and TRBJ2-7, with unresolved D. V was clipped by 2 bases and J by 4 bases, with 10 bases between them. CDR1 is SGHRS and CDR2 is YFSETQ in the germline V gene. The CDR3 sequence is 13 residues long. DNA of the CDR3: TGCGCCAGCAGCTTAAGAGTGGGGTACGAGCAGTACTTC. Amino acid sequence: CASSLRVGYEQYF.

In this sample, this clone turned up a few times. CDR3: CASSYATATNTEAFF. CDR3 DNA: TGCGCCAGCAGCTACGCGACAGCGACGAACACTGAAGCTTTCTTT. The chain carries TRBV5-1 and TRBJ1-1, with a possible D match to TRBD1 (5 bases). The germline gives CDR1 SGHRS, CDR2 YFSETQ. There are 15 residues in the CDR3. Trimming removed 3 bases at V and 1 base at J, with 13 bases between. The whole variable domain, remainder taken from reference TRBV5-1 and TRBJ1-1, is KAGVTQTPRYLIKTRGQQVTLSCSPISGHRSVSWYQQTPGQGLQFLFEYFSETQRNKGNFPGRFSGRQFSNSRSEMNVSTLELGDSALYLCASSYATATNTEAFFGQGTRLTVV.